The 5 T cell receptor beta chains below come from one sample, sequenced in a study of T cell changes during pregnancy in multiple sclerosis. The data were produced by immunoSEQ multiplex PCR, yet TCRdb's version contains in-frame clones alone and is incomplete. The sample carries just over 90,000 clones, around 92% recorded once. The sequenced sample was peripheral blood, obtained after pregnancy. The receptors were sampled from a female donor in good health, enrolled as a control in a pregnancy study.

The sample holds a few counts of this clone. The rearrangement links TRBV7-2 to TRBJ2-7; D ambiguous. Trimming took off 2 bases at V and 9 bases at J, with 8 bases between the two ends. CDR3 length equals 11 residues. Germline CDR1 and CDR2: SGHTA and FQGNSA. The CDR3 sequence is CASSLTSGQYF. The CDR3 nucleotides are TGTGCCAGCAGCTTAACGTCGGGGCAGTACTTC.

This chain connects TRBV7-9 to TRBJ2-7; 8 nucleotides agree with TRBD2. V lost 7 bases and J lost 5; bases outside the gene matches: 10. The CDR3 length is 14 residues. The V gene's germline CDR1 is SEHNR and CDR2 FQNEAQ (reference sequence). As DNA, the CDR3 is TGTGCCAGCATCGGAACGGGGGGGCCGAACGAGCAGTACTTC. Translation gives CASIGTGGPNEQYF. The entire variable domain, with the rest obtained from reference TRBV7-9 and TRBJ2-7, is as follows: DTGVSQNPRHKITKRGQNVTFRCDPISEHNRLYWYRQTLGQGPEFLTYFQNEAQLEKSRLLSDRFSAERPKGSFSTLEIQRTEQGDSAMYLCASIGTGGPNEQYFGPGTRLTVT.

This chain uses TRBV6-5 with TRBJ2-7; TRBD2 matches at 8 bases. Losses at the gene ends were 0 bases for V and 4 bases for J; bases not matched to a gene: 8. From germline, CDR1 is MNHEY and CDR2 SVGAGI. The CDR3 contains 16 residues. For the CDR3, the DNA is TGTGCCAGCAGTTACTCGATTCCGGGGGGGCCTTACGAGCAGTACTTC. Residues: CASSYSIPGGPYEQYF.

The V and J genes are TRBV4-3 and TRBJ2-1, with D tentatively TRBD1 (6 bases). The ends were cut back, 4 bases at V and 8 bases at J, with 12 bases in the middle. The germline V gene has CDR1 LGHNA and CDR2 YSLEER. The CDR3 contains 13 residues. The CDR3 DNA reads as TGCGCCAGCAGCCTTTCCAGGGGTGATGAGCAGTTCTTC. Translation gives CASSLSRGDEQFF.

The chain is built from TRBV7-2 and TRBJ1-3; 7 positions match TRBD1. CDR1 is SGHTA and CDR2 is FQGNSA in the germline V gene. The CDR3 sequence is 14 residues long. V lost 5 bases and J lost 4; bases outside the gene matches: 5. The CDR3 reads CASSPGGPGNTIYF. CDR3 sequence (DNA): TGTGCCAGCAGCCCAGGGGGGCCGGGAAACACCATATATTTT.